These 3 T cell receptor beta chains originate from one sample sequenced in a study of blood T cells in healthy people across ages. Through a sample-barcoded 5' primer and a J-beta primer mix, a second PCR was run for about 6 to 11 cycles. TCRdb ran MiXCR on the 5' RACE reads and lists one entry per CDR3 protein. The sample yields 1,800,000 or so distinct CDR3 sequences, about two fifths seen once. Sequences were obtained from blood. The source of these receptors is a human donor in good health.

This rearrangement joins TRBV28 to TRBJ2-4, with 7 positions matching TRBD1. The J call may be mistaken, given a closer DNA end match to TRBJ2-7. Germline CDR1 and CDR2: MDHEN and SYDVKM. This CDR3 region has 15 residues. CDR3 sequence (DNA): TGTGCCAGCACCGAGGGAACAGGGGTTTCGCGCGAGCAGTACTTC. Translated, it gives CASTEGTGVSREQYF.

This chain joins TRBV12-3 or TRBV12-4 and TRBJ2-3; 11 nucleotides line up with TRBD2. V lost 6 bases and J lost 5; bases outside the gene matches: 10. The CDR3 runs to 16 residues. The CDR3 DNA reads TGTGCCAGCAGCAGTACTAGCGGGGGCACCGTAGATACGCAGTATTTT. Its translation is CASSSTSGGTVDTQYF.

This chain uses TRBV10-3 with TRBJ2-7, with TRBD1 identical over 8 bases. The CDR3 runs 13 residues. The V gene end was trimmed by 9 bases and the J gene end by 4 bases; junction bases not matched to a gene: 8. Germline loops: CDR1 ENHRY, CDR2 SYGVKD. CDR3 residues: CAIPQTGEYEQYF. The CDR3 DNA reads TGTGCCATACCTCAGACAGGGGAGTACGAGCAGTACTTC.